These 31 T cell receptor beta chains share one sample of origin, sequenced in a study of cytomegalovirus exposure and HLA in healthy donors. The study ran its PCR with 60 Vbeta and 13 Jbeta primers. Generated by immunoSEQ multiplex PCR, the TCRdb table keeps only in-frame clones and is missing some. The sample yields about 170,000 clones, about 82% seen once. The sequenced sample consisted of PBMCs. These receptors were obtained from a female donor in good health and CMV-seronegative.

This clone was found once. A junction boundary mismatches the germline segment, possibly from a read error. The chain uses TRBV19 and TRBJ2-6, with 7 positions matching TRBD1. The CDR3 is 20 residues long. Germline loops: CDR1 LNHDA, CDR2 SQIVND (reference sequence). The CDR3 coding sequence is TGTGCCAGTAGTATAGATGGAGACAGGGTCTTAGGGTCTGGGGCCAACGGCCTGACTTTC. Encoded protein: CASSIDGDRVLGSGANGLTF.

In this sample, this clone turned up once. This CDR3 reads CASSETGRKQYF. CDR3 coding DNA: TGTGCCAGCAGTGAGACAGGGAGGAAACAGTACTTC. This chain joins TRBV2 and TRBJ2-7, with a possible D match to TRBD1 (7 bases). The CDR3 contains 12 residues. Trimming left V 3 bases short and J 10 bases short, with 13 bases between. From germline, CDR1 is SNHLY and CDR2 FYNNEI.

This clone was found once. J is TRBJ1-2 and V is TRBV14, with 11 nucleotides matching TRBD1. The CDR3 is 15 amino acids. Germline V gene lookup returns CDR1 SGHDN and CDR2 FVKESK. V trimming: 0 bases; J trimming: 10 bases; junction bases outside the gene matches: 7. This CDR3 is CASSQDYGTGGYYTF. CDR3 nucleotide sequence: TGTGCCAGCAGCCAAGATTACGGGACAGGGGGATACTACACCTTC.

V usage is TRBV28 and J usage is TRBJ1-5; 8 bases agree with TRBD1. This CDR3 spans 15 amino acids. V was clipped by 4 bases and J by 5 bases; unmatched bases: 7. Germline V gene data show CDR1 as MDHEN and CDR2 as SYDVKM. The CDR3: CASSSADRDHQPQHF. In DNA form, the CDR3 reads TGTGCCAGCAGTTCGGCGGACAGGGACCATCAGCCCCAGCATTTT.

There are a few counts of this clone. The V and J genes are TRBV7-9 and TRBJ2-5, with D possibly matching TRBD2 (6 bases). CDR1 SEHNR and CDR2 FQNEAQ come from the germline V gene (reference sequence). Trimming pared 6 bases from V and 2 bases from J, leaving 19 bases between. CDR3 length: 16 residues. CDR3 sequence reads: CASRWDSAGLQETQYF. In DNA, the CDR3 is TGTGCCAGCAGGTGGGACTCCGCGGGGCTGCAAGAGACCCAGTACTTC.

The gene calls are TRBV18 and TRBJ1-2; tentatively, D is TRBD1 (6 bases). V lost 3 bases, J lost 8 bases, and 13 bases lay in between. This CDR3 spans 13 amino acids. CDR1 KGHSH and CDR2 LQKENI come from the germline V gene. The CDR3 nucleotides read TGTGCCAGCTCACCCCGCGACAGGTGGGGCTACACCTTC. This translates into CASSPRDRWGYTF.

The genes are TRBV28 and TRBJ2-3, with a weak D call TRBD2 (5 bases). The ends were cut back, 5 bases at V and 8 bases at J, with 8 bases in the middle. CDR1 and CDR2 (germline): MDHEN, SYDVKM. The CDR3 covers 11 residues. Written as DNA, the CDR3 is TGTGCCAGCAGTGCCGGGATTACGCAGTATTTT. Translation: CASSAGITQYF.

The chain recombines TRBV7-9 with TRBJ1-4, with TRBD1 matching 7 bases. The CDR3 sequence is 18 residues long. Germline V gene sequence: CDR1 SEHNR, CDR2 FQNEAQ (reference sequence). V lost 4 bases to trimming and J lost 3 bases; unmatched junction nucleotides: 14. CDR3 nucleotide sequence: TGTGCCAGCAGCTCCAGCCAGGTCACAGGGGCGGCTAATGAAAAACTGTTTTTT. This gives the protein CASSSSQVTGAANEKLFF.

The table lists this clone with a few counts. The CDR3 nucleotides read TGCGCCAGCAGCGGAGGACTAGCTGCTAGCACAGATACGCAGTATTTT. This translates into CASSGGLAASTDTQYF. V gene TRBV5-1 combines with J gene TRBJ2-3, with 8 nucleotides matching TRBD2. The CDR3 covers 16 residues. The V segment lost 4 bases and the J segment 0 bases; nucleotides outside the gene matches: 7. Per the germline V gene, CDR1 is SGHRS and CDR2 is YFSETQ.

The V gene is TRBV27, the J gene TRBJ2-5, with TRBD1 matching 7 bases. The CDR3 has 13 amino acids. V lost 3 bases and J lost 5; bases outside the gene matches: 3. Germline lookup yields CDR1 MNHEY and CDR2 SMNVEV (reference sequence). The chain's CDR3 is CASSLTGLETQYF. CDR3 nucleotide sequence: TGTGCCAGCAGTTTGACAGGGTTGGAGACCCAGTACTTC.

In its sample, this clone was seen a few times. The chain has TRBV7-3 and TRBJ2-1; possible D gene TRBD1, 5 bases. Germline V CDR1 and CDR2: SGHTA, FQGTGA. The CDR3 is 13 residues long. Trimming left V 5 bases short and J 6 bases short, with 11 bases between. DNA of the CDR3: TGTGCCAGCAGCGCCACAGGAACCAATGAGCAGTTCTTC. Translation gives CASSATGTNEQFF.

This chain uses TRBV6-5 with TRBJ1-2; weak D call: TRBD1 (5 bases). Trimming took off 6 bases at V and 3 bases at J, with 11 bases between the two ends. The germline V gene has CDR1 MNHEY and CDR2 SVGAGI. The CDR3 sequence is 13 residues long. CDR3 in DNA: TGTGCCAGCAGATCCCCAGGGCACTATGGCTACACCTTC. Protein: CASRSPGHYGYTF.

The chain recombines TRBV28 with TRBJ2-5, with 7 bases matching TRBD1. Germline lookup yields CDR1 MDHEN and CDR2 SYDVKM. The CDR3 consists of 15 residues. Germline trimming cut 5 bases from V and 4 bases from J; bases unmatched to any gene: 10. The CDR3 region is CASSPLGRGLETQYF. As DNA, the CDR3 is TGTGCCAGCAGTCCCCTGGGCAGGGGGTTAGAGACCCAGTACTTC.

This chain connects TRBV27 to TRBJ1-5, with D unclear. Germline CDR1 reads MNHEY; CDR2 reads SMNVEV (reference sequence). The germline V and J ends were trimmed by 8 bases and 6 bases, with 8 bases remaining between them. The CDR3 consists of 11 residues. CDR3: CASGLTQPQHF. In nucleotides, the CDR3 is TGTGCCAGCGGCCTTACTCAGCCCCAGCATTTT.

This rearrangement joins TRBV19 to TRBJ1-1, with 8 nucleotides matching TRBD1. Germline CDR1 reads LNHDA; CDR2 reads SQIVND (reference sequence). Losses at the gene ends were 7 bases for V and 6 bases for J; bases not matched to a gene: 10. CDR3 length: 14 amino acids. The CDR3 loop reads CASKFTGGSAEAFF. CDR3 DNA sequence: TGTGCCAGTAAATTCACAGGGGGTAGCGCTGAAGCTTTCTTT.

The chain uses TRBV7-6 and TRBJ1-2, with unresolved D. This CDR3 region has 16 residues. The germline V gene has CDR1 SGHVS and CDR2 FNYEAQ. Between the trimmed V and J ends, which lost 1 base and 0 bases, there was a span of 12 bases. CDR3 sequence reads: CASSLGLANSNYGYTF. The CDR3, as DNA: TGTGCCAGCAGCTTAGGTTTGGCCAATTCTAACTATGGCTACACCTTC.

The chain uses TRBV7-3 and TRBJ1-1; tentative D call: TRBD1 (6 bases). This CDR3 region has 13 residues. The germline V and J ends were trimmed by 4 bases and 9 bases, with 15 bases remaining between them. CDR1 and CDR2 from the germline V gene are SGHTA and FQGTGA. The CDR3 region is CASSSDRQGQAFF. The CDR3 DNA reads as TGTGCCAGCAGCTCAGATCGTCAGGGGCAAGCTTTCTTT.

V and J are TRBV7-9 and TRBJ2-2; 8 bases are shared with TRBD2. Trimming took 5 bases from V and 1 from J; bases not matched to a gene: 9. The germline gives CDR1 SEHNR, CDR2 FQNEAQ (reference sequence). This CDR3 is built from 17 residues. CDR3 bases: TGTGCCAGCAGCCCTTTCGGGGGGGCGGAGAACACCGGGGAGCTGTTTTTT. Protein sequence: CASSPFGGAENTGELFF.

The rearrangement uses TRBV30 and TRBJ2-3; D is undetermined. CDR3 size: 11 residues. V lost 3 bases to trimming and J lost 4 bases, with 5 bases between them. Germline CDR1 reads GTSNPN; CDR2 reads SVGIG (reference sequence). CDR3 nucleotides: TGTGCCTGGAGCCCAGCAGATACGCAGTATTTT. Translating gives CAWSPADTQYF.

The chain employs TRBV5-5 and TRBJ2-1, with D perhaps TRBD2 (6 bases). V was cut by 0 bases and J by 7 bases, with 14 bases left in between. The germline V gene has CDR1 SGHKS and CDR2 YYEKEE (reference sequence). This CDR3 comprises 15 residues. The CDR3 DNA sequence: TGTGCCAGCAGCTTGGAACAGGCCGGGGGAAATGAGCAGTTCTTC. Its protein product is CASSLEQAGGNEQFF.

The rearrangement links TRBV11-2 to TRBJ2-3; 9 bases are a match to TRBD2. The trim removed 5 bases at V and 6 bases at J, leaving 9 bases unmatched. CDR1 and CDR2 from the germline V gene are SGHAT and FQNNGV. The CDR3 extends over 15 amino acids. CDR3 loop: CASSPGTSRADTQYF. The DNA of the CDR3 is TGTGCCAGCAGCCCAGGGACTAGCCGAGCGGATACGCAGTATTTT.

This chain connects TRBV18 to TRBJ2-3; 9 positions match TRBD1. The CDR3 is made up of 17 amino acids. V lost 3 bases to trimming and J lost 4 bases; unmatched junction nucleotides: 11. Germline V lookup: CDR1 KGHSH, CDR2 LQKENI. CDR3 in DNA: TGTGCCAGCTCACCCCAACAGGGGGCGGTCGTCGCAGATACGCAGTATTTT. It codes for CASSPQQGAVVADTQYF.

V and J are TRBV28 and TRBJ2-5; a weak D match, TRBD2 (5 bases). Germline lookup yields CDR1 MDHEN and CDR2 SYDVKM. The CDR3 covers 16 residues. V lost 3 bases and J 0 bases, leaving 14 bases between the germline ends. The CDR3 here is CASSFFEGLYQETQYF. In nucleotides, the CDR3 is TGTGCCAGCAGTTTTTTCGAGGGATTGTACCAAGAGACCCAGTACTTC.

The V call is TRBV19, the J call TRBJ2-1; no clear D. CDR3 size: 12 residues. Germline CDR1 and CDR2: LNHDA and SQIVND (reference sequence). Trimming left V 3 bases short and J 7 bases short, with 7 bases between. CDR3 sequence: CASSIQWNEQFF. The DNA for the CDR3 is TGTGCCAGTAGTATCCAGTGGAATGAGCAGTTCTTC.

This clone was counted a few times. The CDR3 region has the DNA TGTGCCAGTAGCCACGGACTAGCGGGAGAAATGGACAGTCAGTACTTC. This encodes CASSHGLAGEMDSQYF. This chain links TRBV19 with TRBJ2-4; 13 bases align to TRBD2. V was clipped by 6 bases and J by 12 bases; unmatched bases: 14. The germline gives CDR1 LNHDA, CDR2 SQIVND (reference sequence). CDR3 length: 16 residues. The variable domain in full, completed from reference TRBV19 and TRBJ2-4, reads DGGITQSPKYLFRKEGQNVTLSCEQNLNHDAMYWYRQDPGQGLRLIYYSQIVNDFQKGDIAEGYSVSREKKESFPLTVTSAQKNPTAFYLCASSHGLAGEMDSQYFGAGTRLSVL.

This chain links TRBV9 with TRBJ2-3, with D possibly TRBD2 on 6 matching bases. Germline-derived CDR1 and CDR2 are SGDLS and YYNGEE. This CDR3 contains 16 residues. V lost 1 base, J lost 2 bases, and 14 bases lay in between. This chain's CDR3 is CASSVLAYGATDTQYF. DNA of the CDR3: TGTGCCAGCAGCGTACTAGCGTACGGGGCCACAGATACGCAGTATTTT.

In its sample, this clone was seen a few times. The rearrangement joins TRBV28 to TRBJ1-5; D remains unclear. There are 14 residues in the CDR3. Germline V gene sequence: CDR1 MDHEN, CDR2 SYDVKM. Trimming left V 3 bases short and J 0 bases short, with 6 bases between. The CDR3, as DNA: TGTGCCAGCAGTTTGACTTATAGCAATCAGCCCCAGCATTTT. It specifies CASSLTYSNQPQHF.

The chain links TRBV5-1 to TRBJ2-1; 11 bases fit TRBD2. The CDR3 length is 16 residues. Germline CDR1 reads SGHRS; CDR2 reads YFSETQ. Trimming removed 7 bases from V and 6 bases from J; junction bases left unmatched: 12. Here the CDR3 reads CASSPRGLADLNEQFF. The CDR3 DNA sequence: TGCGCCAGCTCTCCCCGGGGACTAGCGGATCTCAATGAGCAGTTCTTC.

The gene calls are TRBV9 and TRBJ2-1; D may be TRBD2 (5 bases). V lost 4 bases to trimming and J lost 10 bases, with 21 bases between them. The V gene's germline CDR1 is SGDLS and CDR2 YYNGEE. This CDR3 contains 15 residues. For the CDR3, the DNA is TGTGCCAGCAGCCCCCACCCCCAGCCGGCGGGCGAGCAGTTCTTC. This encodes CASSPHPQPAGEQFF.

This chain links TRBV19 with TRBJ1-1; no definite D call. V was clipped by 4 bases and J by 1 base, with 13 bases between them. The V gene's germline CDR1 is LNHDA and CDR2 SQIVND (reference sequence). CDR3 length equals 15 residues. As DNA, the CDR3 is TGTGCCAGTAGTAGTTGGGAAGCGGGGAACACTGAAGCTTTCTTT. As protein: CASSSWEAGNTEAFF.

The chain links TRBV6-6 to TRBJ2-5; 9 bases are a match to TRBD2. This CDR3 contains 14 residues. Losses at the gene ends were 6 bases for V and 6 bases for J; bases not matched to a gene: 8. Germline V gene lookup returns CDR1 MNHNY and CDR2 SVGAGI (reference sequence). CDR3 sequence reads: CASSPVAGAKTQYF. The CDR3 nucleotides read TGTGCCAGCAGCCCCGTAGCGGGAGCAAAGACCCAGTACTTC.